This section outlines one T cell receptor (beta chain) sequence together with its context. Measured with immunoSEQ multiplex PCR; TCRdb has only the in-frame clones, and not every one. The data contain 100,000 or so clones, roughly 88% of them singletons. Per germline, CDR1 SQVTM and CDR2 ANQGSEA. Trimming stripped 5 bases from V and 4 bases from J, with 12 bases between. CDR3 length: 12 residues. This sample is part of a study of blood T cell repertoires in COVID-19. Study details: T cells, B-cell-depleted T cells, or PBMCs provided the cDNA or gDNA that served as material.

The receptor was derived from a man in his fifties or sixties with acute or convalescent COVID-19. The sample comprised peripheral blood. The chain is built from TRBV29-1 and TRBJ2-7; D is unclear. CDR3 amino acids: CSVCYTKYEQYF. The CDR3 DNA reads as TGCAGCGTTTGTTACACCAAATACGAGCAGTACTTC.